Given below is one TCR beta chain in context. Its antigen remains unidentified. Clones were read by immunoSEQ multiplex PCR, and TCRdb kept only the in-frame ones, dropping some. This table holds approximately 82,000 clones, about 70% found once. Sequencing was preceded by expansion of antigen-specific CD4+ T cells with viral peptide pools in the ViraFEST assay. Isolation of CD4+ T cells took place after around 10 days of culture. On day 3 and again on day 7, half the medium was replaced with IL-2 medium. V lost 1 base and J 2 bases, leaving 6 bases between the germline ends. Germline CDR1 LGHNA, CDR2 YSLEER. The CDR3 is made up of 14 amino acids. The data were obtained in a study of vaccination effects on CD4 cells after COVID-19. Background on the study: As their vaccination, participants received two doses of either BNT162b2 or mRNA-1273.

Study-level results: Healthy vaccine recipients' vaccine-induced clones were almost all SARS-CoV-2 mono-reactive. Substantial clonal contraction characterized both infection- and vaccine-induced clones late after vaccination.

The TCR comes from a human donor who received a COVID-19 vaccine. V gene TRBV4-3 combines with J gene TRBJ2-1, with D unclear. The sample here was CD4+ T cells from PBMCs cultured with HCoV-229E spike peptides, taken before COVID-19 vaccination. CDR3 DNA sequence: TGCGCCAGCAGCCAAGTGTTCGCCTACAATGAGCAGTTCTTC. Its translation is CASSQVFAYNEQFF.